This T cell receptor beta chain originates from a study of blood T cell repertoires in COVID-19. Study overall: Some COVID-19 samples were acute and others convalescent; all came from the United States, Italy and Spain. The cDNA or gDNA used as material had been derived from T cells, B-cell-depleted T cells, or PBMCs.

Authors' data handling: Nucleated cell counts were estimated from reference gene primer amplification. Sequenced by immunoSEQ multiplex PCR; TCRdb stores in-frame clones only, minus some. The V and J calls and clone size are taken from that table; D and trimming were inferred from the DNA. The repertoire holds around 210,000 clones, with 84% as singletons. The receptor was derived from a human donor in a cohort sampled during active COVID-19. Sequencing used peripheral blood.

In DNA form, the CDR3 reads TGTGCCAGCAGCTGGCAGGGCAACTATGGCTACACCTTC. As protein: CASSWQGNYGYTF. The chain employs TRBV5-6 and TRBJ1-2; possible D gene TRBD1, 5 bases. This CDR3 is 13 amino acids long. CDR1 is SGHDT and CDR2 is YYEEEE in the germline V gene. With 3 bases removed from V and 2 bases from J, the gap between germline ends came to 8 bases.